This T cell receptor beta chain stems from a study of blood T cells in healthy people across ages. The table lists this clonotype with a few counts. The use of a sample-barcoded 5' primer and a J-beta primer mix characterized a second PCR of about 7 to 12 cycles. TCRdb re-called the 5' RACE reads with MiXCR, one entry per CDR3 protein. The sample holds roughly 720,000 distinct CDR3 sequences, 53% seen once. Germline CDR1 and CDR2: SGHTA and FQGTGA. Trimming took 5 bases from V and 0 from J, leaving 11 bases between them. The length of the CDR3 is 14 residues. Material: blood. This sequence joins TRBV7-3 and TRBJ2-7, with D perhaps being TRBD1 or TRBD2 (5 bases each). This clonotype was sampled from a man aged 80 or over in good health. CDR3 coding DNA: TGTGCCAGCAGCAACACGGGACCCTCCTACGAGCAGTACTTC. Translating gives CASSNTGPSYEQYF.